Below, one T cell receptor (beta chain) is given with its context. The clone's antigen remains unknown. No much larger clone exists at a distance of one base, and base qualities are not known. These data belong to a study of PD-1 blockade in mismatch repair-deficient tumors (dated by TCRdb to 2016 to 2017). Study-level background: Between September 2013 and late 2016, the trial enrolled 86 consecutive patients with roughly eleven types of mismatch repair-deficient cancer, all of whom had received prior treatment and were progressing. Tumor-associated T cell clones in the peripheral blood of patients responding to PD-1 blockade were tracked using deep sequencing of TCR CDR3 regions. Study-wide conclusions, independent of this receptor: Rapid expansion after pembrolizumab followed by contraction, generally before radiologic responses, was shown by tumor-resident clones, which were often undetectable in blood before treatment.

Germline trimming amounts to 6 bases on V and 1 base on J, with 6 as the count of junction bases outside the gene matches. The CDR3 goes from the cysteine to the phenylalanine over 15 residues. Left in the record is the CDR3 DNA by itself, 45 bases read in frame from the first base. The CDR1 and CDR2 encoded by the germline V gene are SGHVS and FNYEAQ. Mismatch repair deficiency in every enrolled patient was established by polymerase chain reaction or immunohistochemistry. TCR sequencing was performed for a few patients who responded to pembrolizumab therapy. Pembrolizumab PD-1 blockade was prospectively tested in advanced mismatch repair-deficient cancers, regardless of tissue of origin, in the phase II trial. Peripheral blood T cell samples were collected serially, before PD-1 blockade began and at several time points afterward. Blood sampling time points were reported as weeks after the first dose of pembrolizumab.

Library preparation used the immunoSEQ multiplex PCR assay. TCRdb stores this immuneACCESS table with in-frame sequences only. Part of the clones is absent; in the studies checked, under half of the shortfall reflects unresolved V genes, and no reason is known for the rest. Recorded for this sample are 60,000 to 70,000 clones; about 91% of them occurred a single time. Around 14% of the sample comes from the top ten. The chain joins TRBV7-6 to TRBJ2-1, with TRBD1 matching 7 junction bases. The sample in question was peripheral blood, obtained 52 weeks after starting pembrolizumab. The clonotype originates from an adult with mismatch repair-deficient cancer. The CDR3 corresponds to CASRADRSSYNEQFF. The DNA sequence reads TGTGCCAGCAGAGCGGACAGGTCTTCCTACAATGAGCAGTTCTTC.